A selection of T cell receptor beta chains follows, all from one sample in a study of T cell repertoires in cytomegalovirus infection. For these TCRs, the target antigens are not known. TCRdb re-analysed the reads in MiXCR, keeping a single row per CDR3 protein. Seen here are around 900,000 distinct CDR3 sequences, around 32% observed once, and the top ten hold more than 12%. Sequences were derived from cultured CD8+ T cells from PBMCs, sampled from culture after CMV antigen stimulation. Receptor source: a human donor in good health (CMV status not recorded). Some clones in this sample may be carry-over from other donors' samples. Both conserved end residues are part of each CDR3. D genes are given only for firm matches. Clone size is shown for a subset of rows, as once, few, many or a class of expanded clone.

size: many; D: NA; length: 14; J: TRBJ1-2; V: TRBV10-3; CDR3: CAVYKTGPLYGYTF; DNA: TGTGCCGTCTACAAGACAGGCCCTCTCTATGGCTACACCTTC
size: NA; D: NA; length: 16; J: TRBJ2-7; V: TRBV6-1; CDR3: CASSEKYRDTVREQYF; DNA: TGTGCCAGCAGTGAAAAATACCGGGACACGGTCAGGGAGCAGTACTTC
size: few; D: NA; length: 14; J: TRBJ1-2; V: TRBV27; CDR3: CASSLKGIAYGYTF; DNA: TGTGCCAGCAGCCTAAAGGGGATTGCCTATGGCTACACCTTC
size: many; D: NA; length: 12; J: TRBJ1-2; V: TRBV6-1; CDR3: CASSSSRLAYTF; DNA: TGTGCCAGCAGTTCCTCCCGACTGGCCTACACCTTC
size: NA; D: NA; length: 14; J: TRBJ2-1; V: TRBV12-3/TRBV12-4; CDR3: CASSLLSPDNEQFF; DNA: TGTGCCAGCAGTTTGCTATCCCCGGACAATGAGCAGTTCTTC
size: NA; D: TRBD1; length: 13; J: TRBJ1-1; V: TRBV18; CDR3: CASSVRGMAEAFF; DNA: TGTGCCAGCTCAGTCAGGGGGATGGCTGAAGCTTTCTTT
size: few; D: NA; length: 15; J: TRBJ2-1; V: TRBV3-1; CDR3: CASSQDRGAYNEQFF; DNA: TGTGCCAGCAGCCAAGATCGGGGGGCGTACAATGAGCAGTTCTTC
size: few; D: NA; length: 13; J: TRBJ2-7; V: TRBV6-5; CDR3: CASRLHPSYEQYF; DNA: TGTGCCAGCAGATTACACCCCTCCTACGAGCAGTACTTC
size: NA; D: NA; length: 14; J: TRBJ2-1; V: TRBV4-1; CDR3: CASSQYQGSNEQFF; DNA: TGCGCCAGCAGCCAATACCAGGGGTCGAATGAGCAGTTCTTC
size: NA; D: TRBD2; length: 16; J: TRBJ2-2; V: TRBV20-1; CDR3: CSAPGLAGRNTGELFF; DNA: TGCAGTGCACCGGGACTAGCGGGGAGGAACACCGGGGAGCTGTTTTTT
size: few; D: TRBD1; length: 18; J: TRBJ1-2; V: TRBV7-9; CDR3: CASSPRTGWSVENYGYTF; DNA: TGTGCCAGCAGCCCCAGGACAGGGTGGTCCGTGGAAAACTATGGCTACACCTTC
size: NA; D: NA; length: 14; J: TRBJ1-5; V: TRBV27; CDR3: CASSLNLGGQPQHF; DNA: TGTGCCAGCAGTTTAAACCTAGGGGGTCAGCCCCAGCATTTT
size: few; D: NA; length: 17; J: TRBJ2-6; V: TRBV12-3/TRBV12-4; CDR3: CASIKTDRQSGANVLTF; DNA: TGTGCCAGCATAAAAACCGACAGGCAATCTGGGGCCAACGTCCTGACTTTC
size: NA; D: NA; length: 17; J: TRBJ1-2; V: TRBV10-3; CDR3: CAISEYKIRWDTYGYTF; DNA: TGTGCCATCAGTGAGTACAAAATTCGGTGGGACACCTATGGCTACACCTTC
size: NA; D: TRBD1; length: 14; J: TRBJ1-2; V: TRBV25-1; CDR3: CASGDRVLHYGYTF; DNA: TGTGCCAGCGGGGACAGGGTACTACACTATGGCTACACCTTC
size: NA; D: NA; length: 11; J: TRBJ1-2; V: TRBV7-9; CDR3: CASSLISGYTF; DNA: TGTGCCAGCAGCTTGATATCTGGCTACACCTTC
size: NA; D: NA; length: 12; J: TRBJ1-1; V: TRBV4-1; CDR3: CASSRGALEAFF; DNA: TGCGCCAGCAGCCGGGGAGCTCTTGAAGCTTTCTTT
size: NA; D: NA; length: 15; J: TRBJ1-2; V: TRBV5-1; CDR3: CASSLAIVGSYGYTF; DNA: TGCGCCAGCAGCTTGGCCATTGTGGGGAGCTATGGCTACACCTTC
size: NA; D: NA; length: 15; J: TRBJ2-3; V: TRBV5-1; CDR3: CASSLYRVGADTQYF; DNA: TGCGCCAGCAGCTTGTACAGGGTCGGAGCCGATACGCAGTATTTT
size: NA; D: NA; length: 14; J: TRBJ2-3; V: TRBV12-3/TRBV12-4; CDR3: CASSVQSYTDTQYF; DNA: TGTGCCAGCAGCGTACAGTCTTACACAGATACGCAGTATTTT
size: NA; D: TRBD2; length: 18; J: TRBJ2-4; V: TRBV6-6; CDR3: CASSPILAGGVNINIQYF; DNA: TGTGCCAGCAGCCCGATACTAGCGGGGGGCGTAAATATAAACATTCAGTACTTC
size: few; D: NA; length: 15; J: TRBJ2-5; V: TRBV12-3/TRBV12-4; CDR3: CASSLPGGSGETQYF; DNA: TGTGCCAGCAGTTTACCCGGCGGGTCCGGGGAGACCCAGTACTTC
size: few; D: NA; length: 14; J: TRBJ1-1; V: TRBV20-1; CDR3: CSAPNQNLNTEAFF; DNA: TGCAGTGCCCCTAACCAGAACCTGAACACTGAAGCTTTCTTT
size: once; D: TRBD1; length: 16; J: TRBJ2-1; V: TRBV29-1; CDR3: CSVEDPRTGDYNEQFF; DNA: TGCAGCGTTGAAGATCCCCGGACAGGGGACTACAATGAGCAGTTCTTC
size: NA; D: NA; length: 16; J: TRBJ1-2; V: TRBV12-3/TRBV12-4; CDR3: CASSLVVTDRHHGYTF; DNA: TGTGCCAGCAGTTTAGTCGTCACCGATCGGCACCATGGCTACACCTTC
size: NA; D: TRBD1; length: 15; J: TRBJ2-1; V: TRBV14; CDR3: CASSSDRGRYNEQFF; DNA: TGTGCCAGCAGCTCGGACAGGGGTCGGTACAATGAGCAGTTCTTC
size: NA; D: TRBD1; length: 15; J: TRBJ1-5; V: TRBV7-4; CDR3: CASSHSTGADQPRHF; DNA: TGTGCCAGCAGCCACTCGACAGGGGCCGATCAGCCCCGGCATTTT
size: NA; D: NA; length: 15; J: TRBJ1-5; V: TRBV10-2; CDR3: CASSEFQGHNQPQHF; DNA: TGCGCCAGCAGTGAATTCCAGGGGCACAATCAGCCCCAGCATTTT
size: NA; D: NA; length: 14; J: TRBJ1-6; V: TRBV5-6; CDR3: CASIPRPGNSPLHF; DNA: TGTGCCAGCATACCGCGACCGGGGAATTCACCCCTCCACTTT
size: NA; D: TRBD1; length: 17; J: TRBJ1-1; V: TRBV3-1; CDR3: CASSPRWTGHMNTEAFF; DNA: TGTGCCAGCAGCCCCCGTTGGACAGGGCACATGAACACTGAAGCTTTCTTT
size: NA; D: TRBD1; length: 15; J: TRBJ2-5; V: TRBV12-3/TRBV12-4; CDR3: CASSFIGGRTETQYF; DNA: TGTGCCAGCAGTTTTATAGGGGGCCGGACGGAGACCCAGTACTTC
size: NA; D: NA; length: 14; J: TRBJ1-6; V: TRBV7-3; CDR3: CASSLGTNGSPLHF; DNA: TGTGCCAGCAGCCTGGGGACAAATGGGTCACCCCTCCACTTT
size: once; D: NA; length: 13; J: TRBJ1-2; V: TRBV10-3; CDR3: CAISDGRAYGYTF; DNA: TGTGCCATCAGTGACGGCAGGGCCTATGGCTACACCTTC